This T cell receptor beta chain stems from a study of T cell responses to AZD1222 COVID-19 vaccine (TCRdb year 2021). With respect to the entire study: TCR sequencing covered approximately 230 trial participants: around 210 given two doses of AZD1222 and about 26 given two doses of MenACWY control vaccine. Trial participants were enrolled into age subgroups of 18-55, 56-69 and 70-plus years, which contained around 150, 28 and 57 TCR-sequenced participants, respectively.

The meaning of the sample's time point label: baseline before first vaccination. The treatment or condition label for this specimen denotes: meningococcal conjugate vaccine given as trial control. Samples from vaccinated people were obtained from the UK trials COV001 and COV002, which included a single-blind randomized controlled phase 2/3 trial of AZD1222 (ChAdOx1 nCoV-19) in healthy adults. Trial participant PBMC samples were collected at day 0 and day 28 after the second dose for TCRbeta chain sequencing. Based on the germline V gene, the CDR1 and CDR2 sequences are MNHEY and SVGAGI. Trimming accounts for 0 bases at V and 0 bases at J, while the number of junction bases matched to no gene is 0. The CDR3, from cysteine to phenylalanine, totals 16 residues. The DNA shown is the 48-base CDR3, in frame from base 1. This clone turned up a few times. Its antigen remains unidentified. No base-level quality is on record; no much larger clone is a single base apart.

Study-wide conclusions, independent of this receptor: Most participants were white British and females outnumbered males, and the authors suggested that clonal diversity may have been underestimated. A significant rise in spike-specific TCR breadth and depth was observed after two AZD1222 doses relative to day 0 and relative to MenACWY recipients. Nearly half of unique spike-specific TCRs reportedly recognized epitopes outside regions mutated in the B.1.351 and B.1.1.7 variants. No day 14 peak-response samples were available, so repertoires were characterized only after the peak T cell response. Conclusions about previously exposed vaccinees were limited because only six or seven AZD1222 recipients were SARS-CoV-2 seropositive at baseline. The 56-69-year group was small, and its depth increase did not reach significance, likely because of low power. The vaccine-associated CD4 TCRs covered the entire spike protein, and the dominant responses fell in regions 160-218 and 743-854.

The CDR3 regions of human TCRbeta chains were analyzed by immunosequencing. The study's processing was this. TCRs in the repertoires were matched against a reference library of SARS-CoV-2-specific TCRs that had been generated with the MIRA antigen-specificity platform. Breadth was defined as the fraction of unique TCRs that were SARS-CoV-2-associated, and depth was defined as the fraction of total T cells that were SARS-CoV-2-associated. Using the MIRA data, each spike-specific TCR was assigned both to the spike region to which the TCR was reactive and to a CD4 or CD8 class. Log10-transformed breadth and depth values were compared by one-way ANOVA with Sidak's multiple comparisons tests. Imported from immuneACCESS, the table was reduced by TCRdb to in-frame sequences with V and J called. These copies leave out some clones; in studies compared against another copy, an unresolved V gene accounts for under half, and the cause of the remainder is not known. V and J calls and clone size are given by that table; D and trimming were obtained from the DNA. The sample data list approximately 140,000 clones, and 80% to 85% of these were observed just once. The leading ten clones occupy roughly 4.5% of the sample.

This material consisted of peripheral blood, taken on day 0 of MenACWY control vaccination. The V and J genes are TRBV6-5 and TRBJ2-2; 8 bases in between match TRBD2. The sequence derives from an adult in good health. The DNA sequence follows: TGTGCCAGCAGTTACTCGCGGGGGGCGAACACCGGGGAGCTGTTTTTT. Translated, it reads CASSYSRGANTGELFF.